This paragraph reports one T cell receptor (beta chain). The ends lost 2 bases at V and 5 bases at J; junction bases unmatched: 2. The CDR3 covers 14 residues. Germline V gives CDR1 SGHDT, CDR2 YYEEEE. This sample was included in a study of shared T cell receptors in the human thymus. The protocol was immunoSEQ multiplex PCR, while the TCRdb copy is restricted to in-frame clones and leaves out a portion. The table shows hundreds of thousands of clones, with more than 75% occurring only once. The same sample was also studied in work on human thymus T cells. That work adds: Biased V and J segment usage appeared in thymus and peripheral blood.

This TCR came from a boy under three years old with a congenital heart defect. The sample comprised thymocytes. V gene TRBV5-6 combines with J gene TRBJ1-1; 11 positions agree with TRBD1. The CDR3 sequence is CASSFGTGGTEAFF. CDR3 nucleotides: TGTGCCAGCAGCTTCGGGACAGGGGGGACTGAAGCTTTCTTT.